The T cell receptor (beta chain) described here comes from a study of CD8 T cells in ankylosing spondylitis. Libraries of TCR beta came from quantitative 5'-RACE with molecular barcodes. TCRdb used MiXCR to reprocess the 5' RACE reads, holding one entry per CDR3 protein. The sample holds some 150,000 distinct CDR3 sequences; roughly an eighth are singletons and the top ten take about 3.8%. The CDR3 loop spans 13 amino acids. Trimming at V came to 6 bases and at J to 5 bases, leaving 7 bases not matched to a gene. The germline CDR1 and CDR2 sequences are GTSNPN and SVGIG (reference sequence). Study-level points and caveats: Disease-linked clones were found to be CD8+ and relatively rare in peripheral blood.

This clonotype was seen a handful of times. Its antigen remains unknown. The receptor comes from a female donor with ankylosing spondylitis or in good health (not recorded which). Input material: blood, either unsorted or a sorted T cell fraction (not recorded which). The chain couples TRBV30 to TRBJ1-1, with 9 bases identical to TRBD1. This chain's CDR3 is CACKTGGRTEAFF. The CDR3 DNA follows: TGTGCCTGTAAGACAGGGGGGAGGACTGAAGCTTTCTTT. The entire variable domain, with the rest obtained from reference TRBV30 and TRBJ1-1, is as follows: SQTIHQWPATLVQPVGSPLSLECTVEGTSNPNLYWYRQAAGRGLQLLFYSVGIGQISSEVPQNLSASRPQDRQFILSSKKLLLSDSGFYLCACKTGGRTEAFFGQGTRLTVV.